Listed below are T cell receptor beta chains from one sample, sequenced in a study of blood T cell repertoires in COVID-19. Profiled with immunoSEQ multiplex PCR; TCRdb holds only in-frame clones, not every one. The sample consists of roughly 410,000 clones, about nine tenths of them appearing once. The sample consisted of peripheral blood. These receptor sequences come from a woman in her thirties or forties with COVID-19, enrolled during active disease. Each CDR3 is given with its conserved first and last residue. A D gene is named only where the DNA matches it firmly. Rows may omit the clone size; those that give it use once, few, many or a size class.

>NA|TRBJ2-5|NA|TRBV2
TGTGCCAGCAGCCAGACAGGCCAAGAGACCCAGTACTTC
CASSQTGQETQYF
>NA|TRBJ2-1|TRBD2|TRBV4-3
TGCGCCAGCAGCCACCGGGCTAGCGGGGGTGGCAATGAGCAGTTCTTC
CASSHRASGGGNEQFF
>once|TRBJ2-1|TRBD1|TRBV7-6
TGTGCCAGCAGCTTAGGAGGGACAGGGGGCGGTTTTGAGCAGTTCTTC
CASSLGGTGGGFEQFF
>NA|TRBJ2-7|NA|TRBV18
TGTGCCAGCTCGCGGGGACTTGAGGGGGAGCAGTACTTC
CASSRGLEGEQYF
>once|TRBJ2-6|NA|TRBV29-1
TGCAGCGTTGTGGGGGGGGCCCCCTACGGGGCCAACGTCCTGACTTTC
CSVVGGAPYGANVLTF
>NA|TRBJ1-6|NA|TRBV20-1
TGCAGTGCTAGTGGGCAGCGGAATTCACCTCTCCACTTT
CSASGQRNSPLHF
>NA|TRBJ2-5|TRBD1|TRBV7-9
TGTGCCAGCAGCCTCACCGGGACAGGGGGCTTGGGGGAGACCCAGTACTTC
CASSLTGTGGLGETQYF
>NA|TRBJ2-3|TRBD2|TRBV6-1
TGTGCCAGCAGTGAAAGCGGGGGGGCAGGAGATACGCAGTATTTT
CASSESGGAGDTQYF
>NA|TRBJ2-1|TRBD2|TRBV27
TGTGCCAGCAGTTTAGCGGGAGGGATAAGCTCCTACAATGAGCAGTTCTTC
CASSLAGGISSYNEQFF
>NA|TRBJ1-1|NA|TRBV10-3
TGTGCCATCAGTACCGGGGTCACCCTGAACACTGAAGCTTTCTTT
CAISTGVTLNTEAFF
>NA|TRBJ2-5|NA|TRBV28
TGTGCCAGCAGTGGTGGGGGGCAAGAGACCCAGTACTTC
CASSGGGQETQYF
>NA|TRBJ1-3|TRBD1|TRBV7-2
TGTGCCAGCAGCTTAAGCAGGGGGCCTCTCTCTGGAAACACCATATATTTT
CASSLSRGPLSGNTIYF
>NA|TRBJ2-3|NA|TRBV19
TGTGCCAGTAGTATTAGCGGTCATAGCACAGATACGCAGTATTTT
CASSISGHSTDTQYF
>few|TRBJ1-1|TRBD1|TRBV28
TGTGCCAGCAGTTCTCCAGGGACAGGGAACACTGAAGCTTTCTTT
CASSSPGTGNTEAFF
>NA|TRBJ1-5|NA|TRBV15
TGTGCAACCGGGAGACGAGATAGCAATCAGCCCCAGCATTTT
CATGRRDSNQPQHF
>NA|TRBJ2-3|TRBD2|TRBV28
TGTGCCAGCACCCTAACATACGGGGGGGCAGATACGCAGTATTTT
CASTLTYGGADTQYF
>NA|TRBJ1-1|TRBD1|TRBV5-1
TGCGCCAGCAGCTTGGAGGTCAGGGGGGTTAACACTGAAGCTTTCTTT
CASSLEVRGVNTEAFF
>once|TRBJ2-7|TRBD2|TRBV7-2
TGTGCCAGCAGCTTACGCGGGGGCTCCTACGAGCAGTACTTC
CASSLRGGSYEQYF
>once|TRBJ1-2|TRBD1|TRBV10-1
TGCGCCAGCAGCGAACAGGGGGCACACTATGGCTACACCTTC
CASSEQGAHYGYTF
>NA|TRBJ2-3|TRBD1|TRBV14
TGTGCCAGCAGCTTCCTCCGGGACAGGGGAAACACAGATACGCAGTATTTT
CASSFLRDRGNTDTQYF
>NA|TRBJ1-1|NA|TRBV9
TGTGCCAGCAGCGTAGACCCAGGGACTGAAGCTTTCTTT
CASSVDPGTEAFF
>NA|TRBJ1-1|TRBD1|TRBV28
TGTGCCAGCAGTTTGACAGGGAGGAAAACTGAAGCTTTCTTT
CASSLTGRKTEAFF
>NA|TRBJ1-2|NA|TRBV6-2/TRBV6-3
TGTGCCAGCAGTTACGTCGGTGCCAACTATGGCTACACCTTC
CASSYVGANYGYTF
>NA|TRBJ2-1|TRBD1|TRBV29-1
TGCAGCGCCGAGAGGCAGGGGGCGATCTACAATGAGCAGTTCTTC
CSAERQGAIYNEQFF
>NA|TRBJ2-3|TRBD1|TRBV12-3/TRBV12-4
TGTGCCAGCAGTTTCCCGGGACAGGGGCAGTATTTT
CASSFPGQGQYF
>once|TRBJ1-3|TRBD1|TRBV12-3/TRBV12-4
TGTGCCAGCAGGAGACAGGGAGCGGACACCATATATTTT
CASRRQGADTIYF
>NA|TRBJ1-1|TRBD1|TRBV9
TGTGCCAGCAGCCCGAGACAGGGGGATTTGAACACTGAAGCTTTCTTT
CASSPRQGDLNTEAFF
>once|TRBJ2-3|TRBD2|TRBV19
TGTGCCAGTAGTCCGTGGGGCGGGGGGTCCACAGATACGCAGTATTTT
CASSPWGGGSTDTQYF
>NA|TRBJ1-3|NA|TRBV29-1
TGCGCCCTAGGGGCGGGGGATTCCTCTGGAAACACCATATATTTT
CALGAGDSSGNTIYF
>NA|TRBJ1-1|TRBD1|TRBV18
TGTGCCAGCTCACCATTGGGACAGGGACCTGAAGCTTTCTTT
CASSPLGQGPEAFF
>NA|TRBJ1-2|TRBD1|TRBV25-1
TGTGCCAGCAGTGACCCGGGACAGGGTGTTGGCTACACCTTC
CASSDPGQGVGYTF
>NA|TRBJ2-3|TRBD2|TRBV3-1/TRBV3-2
TGTGCCAGCAGCCAAGGCTGGGGGGGTACGCAGTATTTT
CASSQGWGGTQYF
>NA|TRBJ1-2|TRBD1|TRBV7-2
TGTGCCAGCAGCTTAAACAGGGGTGGCTACACCTTC
CASSLNRGGYTF
>NA|TRBJ2-3|NA|TRBV28
TGTGCCAGCAGTCACGAGGGTTTCGGGCGGGCGACTAGCACAGATACGCAGTATTTT
CASSHEGFGRATSTDTQYF
>NA|TRBJ2-5|TRBD1|TRBV28
TGTGCCAGCAGCCCCTCGGGACAGGGGAAAGAGACCCAGTACTTC
CASSPSGQGKETQYF
>NA|TRBJ1-4|TRBD1|TRBV29-1
TGCAGCGTTGTTTTCTTGGACAGGACTGAAAAACTGTTTTTT
CSVVFLDRTEKLFF
>once|TRBJ1-1|TRBD1|TRBV12-3/TRBV12-4
TGTGCCAGCAGTGTAAGACAGGGCACTGAAGCTTTCTTT
CASSVRQGTEAFF
>NA|TRBJ2-3|TRBD2|TRBV5-1
TGCGCCAGCAGCTTGGAGGGACTATATTCAATTCGGCCAGATACGCAGTATTTT
CASSLEGLYSIRPDTQYF
>NA|TRBJ2-2|TRBD1|TRBV6-5
TGTGCCAGCAGTTACAACAGGGGCACCGGGGAGCTGTTTTTT
CASSYNRGTGELFF
>once|TRBJ1-2|TRBD1|TRBV7-9
TGTGCCAGCACCTCCGACAGGGGGCATATGTACTATGGCTACACCTTC
CASTSDRGHMYYGYTF
>NA|TRBJ2-7|TRBD1|TRBV5-5
TGTGCCAGCAGCTTCGGACAGGACTACGAGCAGTACTTC
CASSFGQDYEQYF
>NA|TRBJ2-3|TRBD2|TRBV5-1
TGCGCCAGCAGCTTGGTTCGGAGCGGGACCACAGATACGCAGTATTTT
CASSLVRSGTTDTQYF
>NA|TRBJ2-4|TRBD2|TRBV7-2
TGTGCCAGCAGCTCTGGCGCGGGGGGGGTCGGGGCCAAAAACATTCAGTACTTC
CASSSGAGGVGAKNIQYF
>NA|TRBJ2-4|NA|TRBV5-1
TGCGCCAGCACCCTACGCGCTAGCCCCCAGGACATTCAGTACTTC
CASTLRASPQDIQYF
>NA|TRBJ1-2|NA|TRBV5-1
TGCGCCAGCAGCTTGGGGCAGGTCGGATTTTATGGCTACACCTTC
CASSLGQVGFYGYTF
>NA|TRBJ1-3|NA|TRBV5-1
TGCGCCAGCAGCTTGGCCCCAGGACAGCTTGGAAACACCATATATTTT
CASSLAPGQLGNTIYF
>NA|TRBJ2-1|TRBD2|TRBV4-3
TGCGCCAGCAGCCCCTTCTTGGGGACTAGCGGGAGGGCCAACTACAATGAGCAGTTCTTC
CASSPFLGTSGRANYNEQFF
>once|TRBJ1-2|TRBD1|TRBV5-1
TGCGCCAGCAGACTGAACGGACAGGGCGTTAATCCGGGCGATGGCTACACCTTC
CASRLNGQGVNPGDGYTF
>NA|TRBJ1-4|NA|TRBV7-8
TGTGCCAGCAGCTTTATTAGGCGGGATAATGAAAAACTGTTTTTT
CASSFIRRDNEKLFF
>NA|TRBJ1-5|TRBD1|TRBV7-8
TGTGCCAGCAGCTTACAGGGACAGCTTTACCAGCCCCAGCATTTT
CASSLQGQLYQPQHF
>NA|TRBJ1-1|NA|TRBV18
TGTGCCAGCTCACCACCAGGGACTGGGAACACTGAAGCTTTCTTT
CASSPPGTGNTEAFF
>once|TRBJ1-2|NA|TRBV27
TGTGCCAGCAGCGGGACTGCCGCAGGGTCTTACGGCTACACCTTC
CASSGTAAGSYGYTF
>NA|TRBJ1-2|NA|TRBV5-1
TGCGCCAGCAGCTTGGGCACAGGGCGCTATGGCTACACCTTC
CASSLGTGRYGYTF
>NA|TRBJ1-6|NA|TRBV3-1/TRBV3-2
TGTGCCAGCAGCCAAAAGAATTCCGGGGATTCACCCCTCCACTTT
CASSQKNSGDSPLHF
>NA|TRBJ1-4|NA|TRBV30
TGTGCCTGGAGTGTGCTAGGGGACATAAATGAAAAACTGTTTTTT
CAWSVLGDINEKLFF